These 9 T cell receptor beta chains originate from one sample sequenced in a study of blood T cell repertoires in COVID-19. Clones were sequenced by immunoSEQ multiplex PCR, and TCRdb holds only the in-frame ones, with some missing. In the table there are about 98,000 clones, 82% of which are singletons. Sequencing used peripheral blood. The origin of the receptors is a man between 65 and 79 years old with active or convalescent COVID-19.

The chain links TRBV5-6 to TRBJ1-6; a weak D match, TRBD1 (6 bases). Germline V gene lookup returns CDR1 SGHDT and CDR2 YYEEEE. V was pared by 2 bases and J by 0 bases, with 12 bases between. The CDR3 sequence is 17 residues long. The CDR3 DNA reads TGTGCCAGCAGCTTTTATGGGGGCAGCTCCTATAATTCACCCCTCCACTTT. Its translation: CASSFYGGSSYNSPLHF.

This clone was detected once. The V and J genes are TRBV15 and TRBJ2-7, with D perhaps matching TRBD1 (6 bases). The V end was cut by 1 base, the J end by 7 bases, with 14 bases between. Germline assignment: CDR1 LNHNV and CDR2 YYDKDF (reference sequence). The CDR3 loop spans 14 amino acids. This CDR3 is CATSRAGQRREQYF. The CDR3 DNA sequence: TGTGCCACCAGCAGAGCAGGACAGCGAAGGGAGCAGTACTTC.

The V gene is TRBV16, the J gene TRBJ1-1, with unresolved D. From germline, CDR1 is KGHSY and CDR2 FQNENV. V lost 4 bases to trimming and J lost 6 bases, with 12 bases between them. The CDR3 spans 13 residues. In DNA, the CDR3 is TGTGCCAGCAGCCCCCTGATGGGCGCTGAAGCTTTCTTT. It codes for CASSPLMGAEAFF.

The chain links TRBV9 to TRBJ2-1; TRBD2 agrees at 8 bases. The CDR3 is made up of 17 amino acids. Germline values: CDR1 SGDLS, CDR2 YYNGEE. With 0 bases clipped from V and 3 bases from J, the junction kept 8 bases outside the gene matches. CDR3 DNA: TGTGCCAGCAGCGTAGCTACTCGGGGGGGCCTCTACAATGAGCAGTTCTTC. Translation: CASSVATRGGLYNEQFF.

The rearrangement joins TRBV5-4 to TRBJ1-5; the D gene is possibly TRBD1 (6 bases). Germline V gene lookup returns CDR1 SGHNT and CDR2 YYREEE (reference sequence). This CDR3 is 13 amino acids long. V was trimmed by 2 bases and J by 4 bases, leaving 7 bases between them. The chain's CDR3 is CASSFGQNQPQHF. The CDR3 nucleotides read TGTGCCAGCAGCTTTGGACAGAATCAGCCCCAGCATTTT.

The chain joins TRBV5-1 to TRBJ2-7; 10 bases match TRBD2. The V gene end was trimmed by 4 bases and the J gene end by 5 bases; junction bases not matched to a gene: 12. CDR1 is SGHRS, CDR2 YFSETQ, per germline. This CDR3 comprises 16 residues. The CDR3 DNA reads TGCGCCAGCAGCGAGAATCCTAGCGGGGGCCCCCACGAGCAGTACTTC. As protein: CASSENPSGGPHEQYF.

The J gene is TRBJ2-1, the V gene TRBV24-1; 9 bases map to TRBD2. The trim removed 4 bases at V and 8 bases at J, leaving 11 bases unmatched. The CDR3 loop spans 16 amino acids. Germline CDR1 KGHDR, CDR2 SFDVKD. The CDR3 here is CATSDPRAGGQDEQFF. DNA for the CDR3: TGTGCCACCAGTGACCCGCGGGCGGGGGGGCAGGATGAGCAGTTCTTC.

This clone has just a few counts. This rearrangement joins TRBV7-9 to TRBJ1-2; TRBD1 agrees at 9 bases. J was trimmed by 8 bases and V by 2 bases; bases with no gene match: 6. CDR1 SEHNR and CDR2 FQNEAQ come from the germline V gene (reference sequence). This CDR3 is built from 14 residues. The CDR3 DNA is TGTGCCAGCAGCTTACAGGGACAGGGCAACGGCTACACCTTC. Residues: CASSLQGQGNGYTF.

The table lists this clone with a few counts. The V call is TRBV9, the J call TRBJ2-7, with D possibly matching TRBD2 (6 bases). V was clipped by 0 bases and J by 1 base, with 8 bases between them. This CDR3 has 14 residues. Germline V gives CDR1 SGDLS, CDR2 YYNGEE. The CDR3 reads CASSVGGVSYEQYF. CDR3 sequence (DNA): TGTGCCAGCAGCGTAGGCGGGGTATCCTACGAGCAGTACTTC.